This entry features one T cell receptor (beta chain) sequence. There are many counts of this clonotype. Its antigen target is currently unknown. Base qualities are missing; no much larger clone stands one base away. For repertoire sequencing, the TCR beta CDR3 regions were amplified from RNA transcripts. The first round of RT-PCR was done with HTBI primers and the Qiagen OneStep RT-PCR kit, and was followed by a second round of multiplex PCR, then size selection and purification. The libraries underwent paired-end sequencing with 100 bp reads on an Illumina HiSeq2000. In the paper's pipeline: SOAPnuke was used to process the reads, removing any read that contained adapters or uncalled bases, had a mean Phred below 15, or lacked an exact match to the constant primer or identifier. COPE v1.2.5 was used to merge high-quality paired reads. Unique nucleotide sequences were defined as clonotypes and aligned to IMGT TRB V, D and J references using MiTCR v1.1. Only V-J combinations with frequency above 0.0001 were analysed, covering approximately 99% of repertoires. For each V-J combination, a TCR clonal expansion and chaos score was defined as the ratio of F50 clonal expansion to chaos observed in the TCRdist matrix. Features were reduced by Welch's t-statistics and random forest to around 14 V-J combinations, which fed a naive Bayes classifier. The Morisita-Horn index was used to measure how similar the thyroid and blood repertoires were. TCRdb reprocessing: public reads trimmed at Q25 with fastp, clones called with MiXCR, in-frame beta chains kept. CDR3 protein duplicates are merged, each entry listing the most common genes and DNA. TCRdb's processing, not the study's, gives the V and J calls here. This sample is represented by around 470,000 distinct CDR3 sequences; 13% to 15% of them were singletons. Roughly 9.8% of the sample is taken by the ten largest.

The data originate from a study of Graves' ophthalmopathy and Graves' hyperthyroidism (dated by TCRdb to about 2018). Background on the whole study: Peripheral blood was collected at initial diagnosis, prior to any treatment. A discovery set of 95 to 100 patients (43 ophthalmopathy, under 65 stable hyperthyroidism) was enrolled to explore V-J signatures distinguishing ophthalmopathy from hyperthyroidism. The study used signatures of the TCR beta repertoire to tell Graves' ophthalmopathy apart from Graves' hyperthyroidism and to predict which patients would progress to ophthalmopathy. The 100 or so discovery patients were divided at random into training and test sets in a 7:3 ratio. In roughly 6 hyperthyroidism patients, T-cell repertoires of thyroid tissue and blood were compared. An independent validation cohort was composed of roughly 19 hyperthyroidism patients and 15 to 17 patients who later progressed from hyperthyroidism to ophthalmopathy. Once sampling was done, hyperthyroidism patients were given methimazole at a starting dose of 30 mg daily, while ophthalmopathy patients were given high-dose intravenous methylprednisolone. In total, 135 blood samples were TCR-sequenced: 40 to 45 ophthalmopathy, around 75 hyperthyroidism and some 17 hyperthyroidism-to-ophthalmopathy patients.

V and J are truncated by 7 bases and 4 bases respectively, leaving an intervening sequence of 14 bases. The CDR3 sequence holds 15 residues, the cysteine and phenylalanine included. Only CDR3 DNA remains: 45 bases, in frame from the first base. General findings and caveats noted by the study authors: No statistical method was used to set the sample size in advance, and the investigators knew which group each participant was assigned to. Ophthalmopathy was separated from stable hyperthyroidism by the 13-signature model with about 90% sensitivity and roughly 82% specificity in cross-validation and with 80%/75% in the test set. In validation, the model predicted ophthalmopathy progression with 55% to 71% sensitivity and about 77% specificity; some 13 predicted patients were CT-confirmed with GO in a median of 6.5 months. Most of the expanded thyroid clonotypes with a frequency above 0.001 were also detected in blood, and it was suggested that the thyroid immune response may be reflected by blood repertoires.

Ophthalmopathy patients were characterized by moderately to severely active disease, a Clinical Activity Score of at least 3, a NOSPECS grade of at least 4, and a disease duration under 3 months. Patients with other autoimmune diseases, uncontrolled infections, pregnancy or lactation were excluded from the study. Diagnosis was based on clinical symptoms, serum thyroxine, TRAb, thyroid ultrasound and orbital computed tomography. Using Ficoll-Paque density gradient centrifugation, PBMCs were isolated from 9.5 to 10 ml of fresh peripheral blood. Total RNA was extracted with Trizol reagent and quality-checked on an Agilent 2100 Bioanalyzer.

This chain is built from TRBV12-3 or TRBV12-4 and TRBJ1-6; the D gene lacks a confident call. The specimen sequenced was blood. The receptor comes from a young woman with Graves' ophthalmopathy. Donor details come from another sample of the same person, matched by shared clones. The CDR3: CASKIQVGYNSPLHF. The sequence in DNA is TGTGCCAGCAAGATTCAGGTGGGGTATAATTCACCCCTCCACTTT.